Presented here are 6 T cell receptor beta chains from one specimen sequenced in a study of blood T cell repertoires in COVID-19. Generated by immunoSEQ multiplex PCR, the TCRdb table keeps only in-frame clones and is missing some. Of approximately 88,000 clones listed, roughly 87% are singletons. The sequencing input was peripheral blood. The receptor set was obtained from a male donor with acute or convalescent COVID-19.

A remark on this clone: This sample also contains other DNA sequences that code for the same CDR3. The chain combines TRBV3-1 (or the pseudogene TRBV3-2) with TRBJ1-5; D not certain. Trimming cost V 0 bases and J 6 bases, with 6 bases left between them. From germline, CDR1 is LGHDT and CDR2 YNNKEL (reference sequence). The CDR3 runs to 13 residues. The CDR3 sequence: CASSQDRGQPQHF. Written as DNA, the CDR3 is TGTGCCAGCAGCCAAGATCGGGGTCAGCCCCAGCATTTT.

This clone was seen just once. The chain links TRBV20-1 to TRBJ1-5; weak D call: TRBD1 (5 bases). This CDR3 has 13 amino acids. V lost 3 bases and J 3 bases, leaving 9 bases between the germline ends. Germline CDR1 reads DFQATT; CDR2 reads SNEGSKA (reference sequence). The chain's CDR3 is CSASQGINQPQHF. In nucleotides, the CDR3 is TGCAGTGCTAGTCAGGGAATCAATCAGCCCCAGCATTTT.

The rearrangement uses TRBV7-9 and TRBJ1-4; 7 bases map to TRBD1. The CDR3 totals 15 residues. The ends lost 4 bases at V and 5 bases at J; junction bases unmatched: 7. Germline V lookup: CDR1 SEHNR, CDR2 FQNEAQ (reference sequence). The CDR3 coding sequence is TGTGCCAGCAGCTCCCGGACAGGAGAGAATGAAAAACTGTTTTTT. It translates to CASSSRTGENEKLFF.

V is TRBV28 and J is TRBJ2-3; 8 bases line up with TRBD2. Trimming removed 8 bases from V and 0 bases from J; junction bases left unmatched: 1. The V gene's germline CDR1 is MDHEN and CDR2 SYDVKM. The CDR3 loop spans 13 amino acids. The CDR3 DNA is TGTGCCAGCCAGCGGGGGAGCACAGATACGCAGTATTTT. Residues: CASQRGSTDTQYF.

This chain uses TRBV3-1 (or the pseudogene TRBV3-2) with TRBJ1-6, with D tentatively TRBD1 (6 bases). Deletions cut 3 bases from V and 7 bases from J, with 7 bases between. CDR1 and CDR2 from the germline V gene are LGHDT and YNNKEL (reference sequence). The CDR3 runs to 13 residues. CDR3 in amino acids: CASSHQGNSPLHF. The DNA for the CDR3 is TGTGCCAGCAGCCACCAGGGGAATTCACCCCTCCACTTT.

The chain is built from TRBV5-5 and TRBJ1-2, with 9 positions matching TRBD1. The J segment lost 3 bases and the V segment lost 2 bases, leaving 2 bases of the junction unmatched. Germline lookup yields CDR1 SGHKS and CDR2 YYEKEE (reference sequence). The CDR3 consists of 14 residues. CDR3 nucleotides: TGTGCCAGCAGCTTACAGGGGGCGGACTATGGCTACACCTTC. Translating gives CASSLQGADYGYTF. The whole variable domain, remainder taken from reference TRBV5-5 and TRBJ1-2, is DAGVTQSPTHLIKTRGQQVTLRCSPISGHKSVSWYQQVLGQGPQFIFQYYEKEERGRGNFPDRFSARQFPNYSSELNVNALLLGDSALYLCASSLQGADYGYTFGSGTRLTVV.